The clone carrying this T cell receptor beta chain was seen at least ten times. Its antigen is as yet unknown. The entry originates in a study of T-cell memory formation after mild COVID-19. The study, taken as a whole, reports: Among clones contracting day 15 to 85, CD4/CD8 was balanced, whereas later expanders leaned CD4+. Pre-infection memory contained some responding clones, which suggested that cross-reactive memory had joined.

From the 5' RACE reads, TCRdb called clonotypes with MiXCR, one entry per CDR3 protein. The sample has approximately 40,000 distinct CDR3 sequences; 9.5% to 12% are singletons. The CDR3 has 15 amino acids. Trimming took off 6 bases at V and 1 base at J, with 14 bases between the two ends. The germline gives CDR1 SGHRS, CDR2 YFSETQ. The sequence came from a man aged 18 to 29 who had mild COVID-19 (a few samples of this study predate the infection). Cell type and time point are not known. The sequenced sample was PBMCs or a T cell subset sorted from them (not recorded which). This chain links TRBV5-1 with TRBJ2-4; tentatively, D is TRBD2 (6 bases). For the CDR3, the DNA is TGCGCCAGCACCGACCCGGCGGGGGCCAAAAACATTCAGTACTTC. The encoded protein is CASTDPAGAKNIQYF.